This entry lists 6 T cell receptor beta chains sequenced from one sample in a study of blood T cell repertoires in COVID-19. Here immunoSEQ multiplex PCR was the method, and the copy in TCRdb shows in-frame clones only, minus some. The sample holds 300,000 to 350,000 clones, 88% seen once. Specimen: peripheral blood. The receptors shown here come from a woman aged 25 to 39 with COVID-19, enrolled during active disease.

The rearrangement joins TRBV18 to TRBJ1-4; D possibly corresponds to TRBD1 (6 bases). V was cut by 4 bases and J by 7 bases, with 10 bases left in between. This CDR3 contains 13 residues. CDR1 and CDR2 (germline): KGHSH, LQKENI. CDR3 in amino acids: CASSRGLSEKLFF. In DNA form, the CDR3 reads TGTGCCAGCTCACGGGGGCTGTCTGAAAAACTGTTTTTT.

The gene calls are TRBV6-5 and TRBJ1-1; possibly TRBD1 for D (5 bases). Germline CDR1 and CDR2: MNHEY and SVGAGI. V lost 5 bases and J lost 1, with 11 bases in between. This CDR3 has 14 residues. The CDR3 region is CASSPGFRNTEAFF. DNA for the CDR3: TGTGCCAGCAGTCCAGGGTTTCGGAACACTGAAGCTTTCTTT.

The DNA for the CDR3 is TGCGCCAGCAGACTTATAGCGGGGGGGCCGAATGAGCAGTTCTTC. This sequence encodes CASRLIAGGPNEQFF. V usage is TRBV4-3 and J usage is TRBJ2-1, with 11 bases matching TRBD2. J lost 7 bases, V lost 6 bases, and 8 bases had no gene match. There are 15 residues in the CDR3. Per germline, CDR1 LGHNA and CDR2 YSLEER.

CDR3 sequence reads: CAWRIQGDTEAFF. The CDR3, as DNA: TGTGCCTGGAGAATACAGGGGGACACTGAAGCTTTCTTT. V is TRBV30 and J is TRBJ1-1; TRBD1 agrees at 8 bases. Trimming took 3 bases from V and 3 from J; bases not matched to a gene: 3. The CDR3 covers 13 residues. Germline CDR1 is GTSNPN and CDR2 is SVGIG (reference sequence).

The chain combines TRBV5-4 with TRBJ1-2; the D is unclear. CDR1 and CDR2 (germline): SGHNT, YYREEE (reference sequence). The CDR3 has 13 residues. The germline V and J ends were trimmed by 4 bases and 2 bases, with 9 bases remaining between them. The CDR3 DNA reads TGTGCCAGCAGCCCTACAGAGAACTATGGCTACACCTTC. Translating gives CASSPTENYGYTF.

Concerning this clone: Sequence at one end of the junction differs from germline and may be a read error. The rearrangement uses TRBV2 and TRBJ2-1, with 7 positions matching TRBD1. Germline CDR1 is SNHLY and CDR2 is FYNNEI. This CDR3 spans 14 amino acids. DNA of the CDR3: TGTGCCAGCAGGTTGGGGACAGCCGGGAATGAGGAGTTCTTC. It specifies CASRLGTAGNEEFF.